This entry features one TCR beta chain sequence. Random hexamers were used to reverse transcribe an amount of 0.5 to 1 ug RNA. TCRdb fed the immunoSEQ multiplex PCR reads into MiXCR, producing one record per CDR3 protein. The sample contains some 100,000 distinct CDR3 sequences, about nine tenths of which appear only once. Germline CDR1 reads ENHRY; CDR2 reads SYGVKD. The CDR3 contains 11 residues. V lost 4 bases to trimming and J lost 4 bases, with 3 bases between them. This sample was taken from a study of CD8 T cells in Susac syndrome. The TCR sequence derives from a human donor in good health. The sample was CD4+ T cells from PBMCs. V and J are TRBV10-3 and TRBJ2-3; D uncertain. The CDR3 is CAISAADTQYF. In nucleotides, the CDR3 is TGTGCCATCAGTGCCGCAGATACGCAGTATTTT.